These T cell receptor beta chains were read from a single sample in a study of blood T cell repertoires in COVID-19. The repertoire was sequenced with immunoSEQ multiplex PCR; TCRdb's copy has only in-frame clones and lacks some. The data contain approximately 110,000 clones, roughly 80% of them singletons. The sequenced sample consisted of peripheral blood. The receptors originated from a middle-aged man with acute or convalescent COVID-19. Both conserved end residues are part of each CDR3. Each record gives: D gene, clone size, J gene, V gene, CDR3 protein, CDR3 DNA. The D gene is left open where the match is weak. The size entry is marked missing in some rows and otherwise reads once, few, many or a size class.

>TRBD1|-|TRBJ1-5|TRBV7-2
CARGDLQGGCNQPQHF
TGTGCCAGAGGGGATCTCCAGGGGGGTTGCAATCAGCCCCAGCATTTT
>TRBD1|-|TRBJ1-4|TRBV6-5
CASSYSAGGGEKLFF
TGTGCCAGCAGTTACTCGGCAGGGGGTGGTGAAAAACTGTTTTTT
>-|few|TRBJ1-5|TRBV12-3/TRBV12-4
CASSPQGNQPQHF
TGTGCCAGCAGTCCTCAGGGCAATCAGCCCCAGCATTTT
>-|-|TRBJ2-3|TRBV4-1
CASSQLGAADTQYF
TGCGCCAGCAGCCAACTTGGGGCGGCAGATACGCAGTATTTT
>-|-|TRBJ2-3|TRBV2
CASSEDSRGRTQYF
TGTGCCAGCAGTGAAGACAGCCGGGGAAGAACGCAGTATTTT
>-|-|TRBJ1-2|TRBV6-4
CASSDSGRNYGYTF
TGTGCCAGCAGTGACTCGGGCAGGAACTATGGCTACACCTTC
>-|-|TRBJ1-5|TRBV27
CASSPTAYSNQPQHF
TGTGCCAGCAGCCCGACAGCGTATAGCAATCAGCCCCAGCATTTT
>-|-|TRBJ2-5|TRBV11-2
CASSLDPGGQETQYF
TGTGCCAGCAGCTTAGATCCCGGGGGCCAAGAGACCCAGTACTTC
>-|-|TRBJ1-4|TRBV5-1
CASSSRTGPTYEKLFF
TGCGCCAGCAGCTCACGAACAGGGCCCACCTATGAAAAACTGTTTTTT
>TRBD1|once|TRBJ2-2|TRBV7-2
CASSLNRGRELFF
TGTGCCAGCAGCTTAAACAGGGGCAGGGAGCTGTTTTTT
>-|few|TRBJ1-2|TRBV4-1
CASSQEGRGNYGYTF
TGCGCCAGCAGCCAAGAGGGTAGGGGCAACTATGGCTACACCTTC
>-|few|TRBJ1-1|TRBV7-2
CASSLFGGDTEAFF
TGTGCCAGCAGCTTATTTGGGGGGGACACTGAAGCTTTCTTT
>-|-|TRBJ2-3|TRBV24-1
CATSDQGRDTQYF
TGTGCCACCAGTGATCAGGGAAGAGATACGCAGTATTTT
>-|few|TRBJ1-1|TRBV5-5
CASSLQSSTEAFF
TGTGCCAGCAGCTTACAGTCCTCCACTGAAGCTTTCTTT
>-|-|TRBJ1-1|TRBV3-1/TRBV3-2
CASSQALSGGGTEAFF
TGTGCCAGCAGCCAGGCTCTTAGTGGGGGGGGCACTGAAGCTTTCTTT
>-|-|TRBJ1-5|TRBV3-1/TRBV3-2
CASSQDLTSNQPQHF
TGTGCCAGCAGCCAAGATCTGACATCCAATCAGCCCCAGCATTTT
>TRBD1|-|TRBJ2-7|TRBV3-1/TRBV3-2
CASSPGGPGDEQYF
TGTGCCAGCAGCCCAGGGGGTCCGGGTGACGAGCAGTACTTC
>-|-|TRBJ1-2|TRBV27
CASSRAGTFISSYTF
TGTGCCAGCAGCCGGGCCGGGACATTCATATCCAGCTACACCTTC
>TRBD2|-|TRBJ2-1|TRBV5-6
CASSFLTSGGANEQFF
TGTGCCAGCAGCTTCCTAACTAGCGGGGGGGCCAATGAGCAGTTCTTC
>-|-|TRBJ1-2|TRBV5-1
CASSLAGVEGYGYTF
TGCGCCAGCAGCTTGGCAGGGGTCGAGGGATATGGCTACACCTTC
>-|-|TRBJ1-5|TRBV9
CASSVVGGPQHF
TGTGCCAGCAGCGTAGTAGGCGGGCCCCAGCATTTT
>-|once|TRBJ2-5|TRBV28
CASRPLDGRQETQYF
TGTGCCAGCAGGCCCCTTGATGGCAGACAAGAGACCCAGTACTTC
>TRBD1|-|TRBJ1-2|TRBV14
CASSPGTGYTYGYTF
TGTGCCAGCAGCCCCGGGACAGGGTACACCTATGGCTACACCTTC
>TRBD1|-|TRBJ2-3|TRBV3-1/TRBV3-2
CASSPQGARSMNTQYF
TGTGCCAGCAGCCCTCAGGGGGCGCGAAGTATGAATACGCAGTATTTT
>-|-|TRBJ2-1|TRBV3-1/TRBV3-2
CASSQSGVSSYNEQFF
TGTGCCAGCAGCCAATCCGGGGTGAGCTCCTACAATGAGCAGTTCTTC
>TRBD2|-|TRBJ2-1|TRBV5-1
CASSLRSSGGAPYNEQFF
TGCGCCAGCAGCCTACGCTCTAGCGGGGGGGCCCCCTACAATGAGCAGTTCTTC
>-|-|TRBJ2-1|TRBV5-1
CASSPPGVKEQFF
TGCGCCAGCAGCCCCCCGGGGGTTAAAGAGCAGTTCTTC
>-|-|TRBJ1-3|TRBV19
CASSTWPSGNTIYF
TGTGCCAGTAGTACCTGGCCTTCTGGAAACACCATATATTTT
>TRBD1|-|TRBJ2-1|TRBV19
CASSNPTGVGEQFF
TGTGCCAGTAGTAACCCGACAGGGGTAGGCGAGCAGTTCTTC
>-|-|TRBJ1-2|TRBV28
CASSFRGASGYTF
TGTGCCAGCAGTTTTCGGGGGGCCAGCGGCTACACCTTC
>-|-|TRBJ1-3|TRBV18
CASSPKMDSDTIYF
TGTGCCAGCTCACCAAAGATGGACAGCGACACCATATATTTT
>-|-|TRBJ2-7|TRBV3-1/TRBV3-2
CASSQGAQGSYEQYF
TGTGCCAGCAGCCAAGGGGCCCAGGGAAGCTACGAGCAGTACTTC
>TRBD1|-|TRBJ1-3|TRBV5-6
CASSFGTGGLFTGNTIYF
TGTGCCAGCAGCTTCGGGACAGGGGGCTTATTTACTGGAAACACCATATATTTT
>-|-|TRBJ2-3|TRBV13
CASSFPRHTDTQYF
TGTGCCAGCAGCTTCCCCAGACACACAGATACGCAGTATTTT
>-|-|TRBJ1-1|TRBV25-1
CASRQGGFGGTEAFF
TGTGCCAGCAGACAGGGAGGGTTTGGAGGCACTGAAGCTTTCTTT
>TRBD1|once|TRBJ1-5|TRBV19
CASSIGTGQGATQPQHF
TGTGCCAGTAGTATAGGAACGGGACAGGGGGCAACTCAGCCCCAGCATTTT
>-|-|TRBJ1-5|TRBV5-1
CASSRTVDQPQHF
TGCGCCAGCAGCCGGACAGTGGATCAGCCCCAGCATTTT
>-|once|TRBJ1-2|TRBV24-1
CATSDQTASYGYTF
TGTGCCACCAGTGACCAAACAGCAAGTTATGGCTACACCTTC
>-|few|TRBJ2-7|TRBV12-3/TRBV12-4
CASRDRAYEQYF
TGTGCCAGCAGGGACAGAGCCTACGAGCAGTACTTC
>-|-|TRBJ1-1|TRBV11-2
CASSVTLLNTEAFF
TGTGCCAGCAGCGTAACTCTACTGAACACTGAAGCTTTCTTT
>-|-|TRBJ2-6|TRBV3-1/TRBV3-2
CASSRLFSGANVLTF
TGTGCCAGCAGCCGACTTTTCTCTGGGGCCAACGTCCTGACTTTC
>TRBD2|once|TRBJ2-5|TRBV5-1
CASSLAVSGGASRETQYF
TGCGCCAGCAGCTTGGCCGTCAGCGGGGGGGCCTCGCGAGAGACCCAGTACTTC
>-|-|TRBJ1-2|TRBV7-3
CASSPAGVGHGYTF
TGTGCCAGCAGCCCCGCCGGAGTCGGACACGGCTACACCTTC
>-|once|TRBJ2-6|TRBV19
CASNPNFSGANVLTF
TGTGCCAGTAATCCCAACTTCTCTGGGGCCAACGTCCTGACTTTC
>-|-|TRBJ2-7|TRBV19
CASSTPSRPTYEQYF
TGTGCCAGTAGTACCCCCAGCAGGCCAACCTACGAGCAGTACTTC
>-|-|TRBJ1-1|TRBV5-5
CASSLAAVDAFF
TGTGCCAGCAGCTTGGCGGCGGTCGACGCTTTCTTT